This T cell receptor beta chain was identified during a study of PD-1 blockade in classical Hodgkin lymphoma. Broader study findings: According to reports, newly diagnosed patients had lower baseline TCR diversity than healthy donors, and relapsed/refractory patients had lower baseline TCR diversity still. Causes of the repertoire differences remain undefined, possibly disease activity or prior therapy. The CD4+ diversity rise by C4D1 was clearest in complete responders.

In regard to this clone: Its matching antigen is unknown.

All patients experienced relapse after autologous stem cell transplantation, and brentuximab vedotin exposure was variable. When best responses were assessed, they were complete response, partial response or progressive disease. Libraries were prepared by immunoSEQ multiplex PCR; TCRdb keeps only in-frame clonotypes and omits some of them. The sample has about 17,000 clones, around 75% seen once. Germline V gene lookup returns CDR1 SEHNR and CDR2 FQNEAQ (reference sequence). V lost 2 bases and J 10 bases, leaving 6 bases between the germline ends. The CDR3 sequence is 11 residues long. This sequence originates from a human donor with classical Hodgkin lymphoma. This rearrangement joins TRBV7-9 to TRBJ2-1; D gene uncertain. Source: peripheral blood mononuclear cells (PBMCs), taken at baseline. The CDR3 sequence: CASSLSSEQFF. CDR3 DNA sequence: TGTGCCAGCAGCTTAAGCAGCGAGCAGTTCTTC.